These T cell receptor beta chains were read from a single sample in a study of cytomegalovirus exposure and HLA in healthy donors. Assay used: immunoSEQ multiplex PCR; TCRdb lists only in-frame clones, some missing. Of a few hundred thousand clones detected, around 80% appear once; the ten largest clones hold 2.9%. Sample: PBMCs. Receptor source: a man younger than 40 in good health and CMV-seronegative. The CDR3 runs from the conserved cysteine through the conserved F or W. A D gene is named only where the DNA matches it firmly. Only part of the rows carry a size: once, few, many, or a class if the clone is expanded.

cdr3_length j_call v_call d_call clone_size cdr3_aa cdr3_nt
16 TRBJ2-1 TRBV6-6 TRBD2 - CASTQTSGGTYNEQFF TGTGCCAGCACCCAGACTAGCGGGGGAACCTACAATGAGCAGTTCTTC
11 TRBJ1-2 TRBV28 - - CASRSGTGYTF TGTGCCAGCAGGTCCGGGACAGGCTACACCTTC
16 TRBJ2-7 TRBV27 TRBD1 - CASSSLTGDFTPEQYF TGTGCCAGCAGCTCCCTGACAGGGGACTTTACTCCCGAGCAGTACTTC
15 TRBJ2-5 TRBV9 TRBD2 - CASSLGTSLQETQYF TGTGCCAGCAGCCTCGGGACTAGCCTCCAAGAGACCCAGTACTTC
14 TRBJ2-5 TRBV9 TRBD1 - CASSTGTGRETQYF TGTGCCAGCAGCACCGGGACAGGGCGCGAGACCCAGTACTTC
14 TRBJ2-1 TRBV5-6 - - CASSLTLTFNEQFF TGTGCCAGCAGCTTGACTCTGACTTTCAATGAGCAGTTCTTC
14 TRBJ2-3 TRBV6-5 - - CASSLQWAADTQYF TGTGCCAGCAGCCTACAGTGGGCAGCAGATACGCAGTATTTT
15 TRBJ2-3 TRBV5-4 - - CASSSLRTATDTQYF TGTGCCAGCAGCTCCCTAAGGACAGCCACAGATACGCAGTATTTT
15 TRBJ2-3 TRBV7-2 TRBD2 - CASSWRGRGTDTQYF TGTGCCAGCAGCTGGCGGGGGAGGGGCACAGATACGCAGTATTTT
15 TRBJ2-7 TRBV9 TRBD1 - CASSVSGTGQYEQYF TGTGCCAGCAGCGTATCGGGGACAGGGCAATACGAGCAGTACTTC
15 TRBJ2-7 TRBV5-6 TRBD2 - CASSLNRVAGYEQYF TGTGCCAGCAGCTTGAATCGGGTAGCGGGGTACGAGCAGTACTTC
13 TRBJ2-7 TRBV7-9 - once CASSPLTGDEQYF TGTGCCAGCAGCCCCCTCACGGGAGATGAGCAGTACTTC
17 TRBJ1-3 TRBV7-9 - - CASSGDGVIRPGNTIYF TGTGCCAGCAGCGGTGACGGAGTAATAAGGCCTGGAAACACCATATATTTT
18 TRBJ2-6 TRBV7-6 - - CASSPSRGTRTGASVLTF TGTGCCAGCAGCCCCTCACGGGGGACGCGGACTGGGGCCAGCGTCCTGACTTTC
18 TRBJ1-2 TRBV7-9 - once CASSFASQIGTGNYGYTF TGTGCCAGCAGCTTCGCCTCCCAAATTGGAACAGGAAACTATGGCTACACCTTC
16 TRBJ1-2 TRBV5-4 TRBD1 once CASSLGQASPNYGYTF TGTGCCAGCAGCCTGGGACAGGCCTCTCCTAACTATGGCTACACCTTC
14 TRBJ2-5 TRBV10-3 TRBD2 - CAISGGGARETQYF TGTGCCATCAGCGGCGGGGGGGCCCGGGAGACCCAGTACTTC
17 TRBJ2-3 TRBV25-1 TRBD2 - CASSESRGRGGTDTQYF TGTGCCAGCAGTGAATCAAGGGGGCGGGGGGGGACAGATACGCAGTATTTT
13 TRBJ2-7 TRBV27 TRBD2 - CASSLRGTYEQYF TGTGCCAGCAGTCTGCGGGGGACCTACGAGCAGTACTTC